Below, 9 T cell receptor beta chains from the same sample are listed, as sequenced in a study of OX40 agonist ivuxolimab in advanced cancers. To prepare the library, the immunoSEQ multiplex PCR assay was applied. What TCRdb holds here is the immuneACCESS table cut down to in-frame rearrangements. Part of the clones is not present; checked against another copy, under half of the missing clones reflect an unresolved V gene, and the others are unexplained. The sample yields tens of thousands of clones; around 80% were counted once. More than 1.5% of the sample is in the top ten clones. Specimen: CD4+ or CD8+ T cells sorted from blood, collected in a trial of the OX40 agonist ivuxolimab. The receptors here all came from an adult with an advanced solid tumor such as melanoma, head and neck, liver or kidney cancer.

This clone was seen more than once but under ten times. This chain connects TRBV19 to TRBJ1-5, with D possibly TRBD1 on 6 matching bases. Trimming left V 4 bases short and J 8 bases short, with 12 bases between. Looked up from germline, CDR1 is LNHDA and CDR2 is SQIVND (reference sequence). CDR3 length: 13 amino acids. In DNA, the CDR3 is TGTGCCAGTAGTAGTTTTCAGGGGAAGCCCCAGCATTTT. It codes for CASSSFQGKPQHF.

This chain connects TRBV2 to TRBJ2-1, with D possibly called TRBD1 or TRBD2 (5 bases each). V was trimmed by 7 bases and J by 0 bases, leaving 10 bases between them. This CDR3 has 14 amino acids. CDR1 and CDR2 from the germline V gene are SNHLY and FYNNEI. The CDR3 DNA follows: TGTGCCAGCAAGCCAGGGAGCTCCTACAATGAGCAGTTCTTC. Translating gives CASKPGSSYNEQFF.

The V and J genes are TRBV11-2 and TRBJ1-2; D is undetermined. Germline CDR1 reads SGHAT; CDR2 reads FQNNGV. V shed 5 bases and J shed 0 bases, with 13 bases lying between them. The CDR3 is made up of 15 amino acids. The CDR3 is CASSPRTGANYGYTF. The CDR3 DNA reads TGTGCCAGCAGCCCCCGGACGGGAGCTAACTATGGCTACACCTTC. Together with reference TRBV11-2 and TRBJ1-2, the CDR3 gives the full variable domain: EAGVAQSPRYKIIEKRQSVAFWCNPISGHATLYWYQQILGQGPKLLIQFQNNGVVDDSQLPKDRFSAERLKGVDSTLKIQPAKLEDSAVYLCASSPRTGANYGYTFGSGTRLTVV.

The chain uses TRBV5-1 and TRBJ2-2, with D possibly being TRBD1 (5 bases). CDR3 length equals 15 residues. CDR1 and CDR2 from the germline V gene are SGHRS and YFSETQ. Between the trimmed V and J ends, which lost 0 bases and 4 bases, there was a span of 10 bases. This CDR3 is CASSLDPGPTGELFF. CDR3 DNA sequence: TGCGCCAGCAGCTTGGATCCAGGGCCCACCGGGGAGCTGTTTTTT.

V usage is TRBV19 and J usage is TRBJ2-2; 7 bases fit TRBD2. From germline, CDR1 is LNHDA and CDR2 SQIVND (reference sequence). The CDR3 has 16 amino acids. V was clipped by 4 bases and J by 6 bases; unmatched bases: 11. CDR3 sequence reads: CASSRLAGANAGELFF. Here the CDR3 DNA reads TGTGCCAGTAGTAGGTTAGCGGGCGCCAACGCCGGGGAGCTGTTTTTT.

This clone was counted a few times. The chain couples TRBV7-6 to TRBJ2-3; no reliable D call. From germline, CDR1 is SGHVS and CDR2 FNYEAQ. This CDR3 spans 12 amino acids. V lost 6 bases to trimming and J lost 2 bases, with 6 bases between them. The CDR3 DNA follows: TGTGCCAGCAGTAGTTTCACAGATACGCAGTATTTT. The encoded protein is CASSSFTDTQYF.

This chain links TRBV18 with TRBJ1-1; D may be TRBD1 (5 bases). Germline V gives CDR1 KGHSH, CDR2 LQKENI. The CDR3 runs 13 residues. The germline V and J ends were trimmed by 0 bases and 8 bases, with 10 bases remaining between them. The DNA of the CDR3 is TGTGCCAGCTCACCACCCCAACGGACAGAAGCTTTCTTT. Its translation: CASSPPQRTEAFF.

This clone appeared a single time. The chain links TRBV19 to TRBJ1-1, with a tentative D call TRBD1 (5 bases). This CDR3 is 15 amino acids long. Germline values: CDR1 LNHDA, CDR2 SQIVND (reference sequence). The V end was cut by 7 bases, the J end by 0 bases, with 15 bases between. DNA for the CDR3: TGTGCCAGTACATGGGACCCAACTTTGAACACTGAAGCTTTCTTT. Its translation: CASTWDPTLNTEAFF. Full variable domain (missing parts from reference TRBV19 and TRBJ1-1): DGGITQSPKYLFRKEGQNVTLSCEQNLNHDAMYWYRQDPGQGLRLIYYSQIVNDFQKGDIAEGYSVSREKKESFPLTVTSAQKNPTAFYLCASTWDPTLNTEAFFGQGTRLTVV.

The gene calls are TRBV4-1 and TRBJ2-3; TRBD2 aligns across 14 bases. This CDR3 has 19 residues. V shed 4 bases and J 1 base; nucleotides not matched to a gene: 10. Germline values: CDR1 MGHRA, CDR2 YSYEKL. The CDR3 is CASSPRGTSGSGGTDTQYF. The CDR3 DNA follows: TGCGCCAGCAGCCCAAGGGGGACTAGCGGGAGTGGGGGCACAGATACGCAGTATTTT.